Listed below are T cell receptor beta chains from one sample, sequenced in a study of T cell responses to AZD1222 COVID-19 vaccine. The table came from immunoSEQ multiplex PCR; TCRdb's copy has only in-frame clones and leaves some out. In the table there are about 100,000 clones, approximately 91% of which are singletons. Specimen: peripheral blood, collected on day 0 of AZD1222 vaccination. The origin of the receptors is an adult in good health. Both conserved end residues are part of each CDR3. D genes are given only for firm matches. Clone size, where shown, is once, few, many, or a class for clones that have expanded.

>TRBJ2-1|-|TRBD2|TRBV5-1
CASSLAGALGNEQFF
TGCGCCAGCAGTCTAGCGGGAGCGTTGGGCAATGAGCAGTTCTTC
>TRBJ2-3|-|TRBD2|TRBV3-1/TRBV3-2
CASSRKTSGIWGQYF
TGTGCCAGCAGTCGAAAGACTAGCGGGATTTGGGGGCAGTATTTT
>TRBJ2-2|-|TRBD1|TRBV27
CASSAGTGVTGELFF
TGTGCCAGCAGTGCCGGGACAGGGGTCACCGGGGAGCTGTTTTTT
>TRBJ1-4|-|-|TRBV2
CASSARRDPPWGEKLFF
TGTGCCAGCAGCGCTAGAAGGGACCCCCCGTGGGGTGAAAAACTGTTTTTT
>TRBJ2-1|-|TRBD1|TRBV6-6
CASSQGQGRPSGTRANEQFF
TGTGCCAGCAGCCAGGGACAGGGGCGCCCTAGCGGAACCCGGGCCAATGAGCAGTTCTTC
>TRBJ2-7|-|-|TRBV28
CASSLPNEQYF
TGTGCCAGCAGTTTACCCAACGAGCAGTACTTC
>TRBJ2-7|-|-|TRBV28
CASSRLFGTYEQYF
TGTGCCAGCAGCCGCTTGTTTGGCACCTACGAGCAGTACTTC
>TRBJ1-5|-|-|TRBV5-1
CASSSGADQPQHF
TGCGCCAGCAGCTCAGGGGCGGATCAGCCCCAGCATTTT
>TRBJ1-4|-|-|TRBV27
CASSQGPTRKLFF
TGTGCCAGCAGCCAGGGACCGACACGAAAACTGTTTTTT
>TRBJ1-2|few|-|TRBV28
CASTSNDGYTF
TGTGCCAGCACCTCGAACGATGGCTACACCTTC
>TRBJ2-7|once|-|TRBV28
CATNSPGLPFEHEQYF
TGTGCCACCAATTCACCGGGACTCCCCTTTGAGCACGAGCAGTACTTC
>TRBJ2-5|-|TRBD2|TRBV7-8
CASSLVWTSGSGETQYF
TGTGCCAGCAGCTTAGTGTGGACTAGCGGGAGCGGGGAGACCCAGTACTTC
>TRBJ2-2|-|-|TRBV20-1
CSASYGIGELFF
TGCAGTGCTAGTTACGGAATCGGGGAGCTGTTTTTT
>TRBJ2-1|-|TRBD2|TRBV10-2
CASGGTSGSMYNEQFF
TGCGCCAGCGGAGGGACTAGCGGGAGTATGTACAATGAGCAGTTCTTC
>TRBJ2-1|-|TRBD2|TRBV7-9
CASSLFNVRDYGRFEQFF
TGTGCCAGCAGCTTATTTAACGTCCGGGACTACGGACGGTTTGAGCAGTTCTTC
>TRBJ2-3|few|TRBD1|TRBV2
CASNPQTGVDTQYF
TGTGCCAGCAACCCACAGACAGGGGTGGATACGCAGTATTTT
>TRBJ2-6|-|-|TRBV28
CASSLIGGASSGANVLTF
TGTGCCAGCAGTTTAATCGGGGGCGCTTCGAGCGGGGCCAACGTCCTGACTTTC
>TRBJ2-1|-|TRBD2|TRBV7-9
CASSFTSGAYNEQFF
TGTGCCAGCAGCTTCACTAGCGGGGCCTACAATGAGCAGTTCTTC
>TRBJ1-3|once|TRBD1|TRBV5-1
CASSFGTGGGNTIYF
TGCGCCAGCAGCTTCGGGACAGGCGGGGGAAACACCATATATTTT
>TRBJ2-1|-|-|TRBV9
CASSVNPSSYNEQFF
TGTGCCAGCAGCGTAAACCCGAGCTCCTACAATGAGCAGTTCTTC
>TRBJ2-1|-|TRBD2|TRBV5-6
CASSSYAGGPREQFF
TGTGCCAGCAGCTCGTACGCGGGAGGGCCGAGGGAGCAGTTCTTC
>TRBJ1-2|-|-|TRBV28
CASSLRGYGYTF
TGTGCCAGCAGTCTGAGGGGGTATGGCTACACCTTC
>TRBJ1-2|once|TRBD1|TRBV5-1
CASSLGSFGTGFGYTF
TGCGCCAGCAGCTTGGGATCTTTCGGGACAGGCTTTGGCTACACCTTC
>TRBJ1-2|-|-|TRBV4-1
CASSQVGQKTNYGYTF
TGCGCCAGCAGCCAGGTTGGACAGAAGACTAACTATGGCTACACCTTC
>TRBJ1-6|-|-|TRBV7-9
CATSITPEAPLHF
TGTGCCACCTCCATCACGCCCGAGGCACCCCTCCACTTT
>TRBJ2-7|-|TRBD2|TRBV30
CAWSPLGLDASYEQYF
TGTGCCTGGAGTCCCTTAGGACTAGATGCGTCCTACGAGCAGTACTTC
>TRBJ1-1|-|TRBD1|TRBV7-3
CASSGGQGLTEAFF
TGTGCCAGCAGCGGGGGACAGGGGCTCACTGAAGCTTTCTTT
>TRBJ1-2|-|-|TRBV25-1
CASSEYPQGRHGYTF
TGTGCCAGCAGTGAATACCCACAAGGGCGTCATGGCTACACCTTC
>TRBJ2-7|-|TRBD1|TRBV5-8
CASSLGTGGVYEQYF
TGTGCCAGCAGCTTGGGGACAGGGGGCGTCTACGAGCAGTACTTC